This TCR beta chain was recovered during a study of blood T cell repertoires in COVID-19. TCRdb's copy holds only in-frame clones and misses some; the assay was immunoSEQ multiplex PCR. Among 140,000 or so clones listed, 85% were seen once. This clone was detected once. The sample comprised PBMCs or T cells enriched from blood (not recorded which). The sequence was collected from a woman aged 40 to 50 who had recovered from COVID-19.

The CDR3 DNA sequence: TGTGCCAGCAGCGTAGGTGGCAGGGAAACAGACGAGCAGTACTTC. Translation gives CASSVGGRETDEQYF. The chain has TRBV9 and TRBJ2-7; tentatively, D is TRBD1 (5 bases). The CDR3 has 15 residues. With 0 bases removed from V and 5 bases from J, the gap between germline ends came to 15 bases. The germline V gene has CDR1 SGDLS and CDR2 YYNGEE.